These 30 T cell receptor beta chains originate from one sample sequenced in a study of shared clonotypes between healthy human individuals. TCRdb keeps only in-frame clones here, not all; method: immunoSEQ multiplex PCR. The sample has a few million clones; around 90% are singletons. Sequencing was performed on naive CD4+ T cells from PBMCs. Subset here: CD45RA+ positively selected. These receptor sequences come from a man younger than 30 in good health. Some clones in this sample may be carry-over from other donors' samples.

The chain uses TRBV7-2 and TRBJ1-1, with D unresolved. The CDR3 is 13 residues long. The germline CDR1 and CDR2 sequences are SGHTA and FQGNSA. V was clipped by 1 base and J by 7 bases, with 10 bases between them. In DNA form, the CDR3 reads TGTGCCAGCAGCTTAGGTCGGCAGAATGAAGCTTTCTTT. Amino acid sequence: CASSLGRQNEAFF. Based on the CDR3 plus reference TRBV7-2 and TRBJ1-1, the full variable domain is GAGVSQSPSNKVTEKGKDVELRCDPISGHTALYWYRQSLGQGLEFLIYFQGNSAPDKSGLPSDRFSAERTGGSVSTLTIQRTQQEDSAVYLCASSLGRQNEAFFGQGTRLTVV.

This clone was seen just once. This chain joins TRBV5-1 and TRBJ2-3, with 8 bases matching TRBD2. The trim removed 2 bases at V and 2 bases at J, leaving 7 bases unmatched. The CDR3 extends over 16 amino acids. From germline, CDR1 is SGHRS and CDR2 YFSETQ. The CDR3 loop is CASSFTGGPITDTQYF. Here the CDR3 DNA reads TGCGCCAGCAGCTTCACGGGAGGGCCAATCACAGATACGCAGTATTTT.

For this clone: Other DNA sequences within the sample encode an identical CDR3. V usage is TRBV18 and J usage is TRBJ2-7, with 9 nucleotides matching TRBD2. Unmatched junction bases numbered 0, after V lost 3 bases and J lost 0 bases. The germline V gene has CDR1 KGHSH and CDR2 LQKENI. The CDR3 contains 14 residues. DNA of the CDR3: TGTGCCAGCTCACCGACTAGCGGCTCCTACGAGCAGTACTTC. Amino acids: CASSPTSGSYEQYF.

The CDR3 sequence: CAWSVSLVSEETQYF. In nucleotides, the CDR3 is TGTGCCTGGAGTGTTAGTCTAGTTAGTGAAGAGACCCAGTACTTC. This sequence joins TRBV30 and TRBJ2-5; D gene uncertain. Trimming took 0 bases from V and 3 from J, leaving 14 bases between them. Germline-derived CDR1 and CDR2 are GTSNPN and SVGIG (reference sequence). CDR3 length equals 15 residues.

This sequence joins TRBV2 and TRBJ1-5; D perhaps matches TRBD1 (5 bases). V lost 2 bases and J 0 bases, leaving 11 bases between the germline ends. CDR3 length: 16 residues. Germline V gene data show CDR1 as SNHLY and CDR2 as FYNNEI. CDR3 region: CASSEYGGFSNQPQHF. CDR3 DNA sequence: TGTGCCAGCAGTGAATATGGGGGATTTAGCAATCAGCCCCAGCATTTT.

The gene calls are TRBV7-8 and TRBJ1-4; TRBD1 is a possible D gene (6 bases). Trimming pared 5 bases from V and 7 bases from J, leaving 11 bases between. This CDR3 comprises 13 residues. Germline values: CDR1 SGHVS, CDR2 FQNEAQ. CDR3 sequence (DNA): TGTGCCAGCAGCCAGGGGACGGGTGAAAAACTGTTTTTT. Translation gives CASSQGTGEKLFF.

This clone was recorded once. The same CDR3 can be traced to other DNA sequences in this sample. This chain links TRBV11-2 with TRBJ2-1; 12 nucleotides align to TRBD2. The CDR3 spans 17 residues. J gave up 1 base and V 6 bases, and 7 bases lay outside the gene matches. Germline V gives CDR1 SGHAT, CDR2 FQNNGV. Here the CDR3 reads CASSSTSGSGSYNEQFF. DNA of the CDR3: TGTGCCAGCAGTTCGACTAGCGGGAGTGGTTCCTACAATGAGCAGTTCTTC.

As for this clone: The same CDR3 is also encoded by other DNA sequences in this sample. The chain links TRBV28 to TRBJ2-1; 8 nucleotides line up with TRBD2. CDR1 is MDHEN, CDR2 SYDVKM, per germline. The CDR3 loop spans 15 amino acids. The V segment lost 6 bases and the J segment 0 bases; nucleotides outside the gene matches: 4. This chain's CDR3 is CASRIAGSSYNEQFF. The CDR3 nucleotides read TGTGCCAGCAGAATAGCGGGGAGCTCCTACAATGAGCAGTTCTTC.

The chain recombines TRBV20-1 with TRBJ1-1; the D is unclear. The CDR3 consists of 11 residues. In germline, CDR1 is DFQATT, CDR2 SNEGSKA (reference sequence). V lost 3 bases to trimming and J lost 6 bases, with 8 bases between them. In DNA form, the CDR3 reads TGCAGTGCTAGTATCAGCTCTGAAGCTTTCTTT. This translates into CSASISSEAFF.

This sequence joins TRBV14 and TRBJ1-2; D is uncertain. The CDR3 totals 14 residues. Germline-derived CDR1 and CDR2 are SGHDN and FVKESK. V dropped 7 bases and J dropped 8 bases, with 20 bases sitting between them. The CDR3 DNA reads as TGTGCCAGCACCCCCGACGCGGGAGTAAGAGGCTACACCTTC. Its translation: CASTPDAGVRGYTF.

This clone was recorded once. This sample also contains other DNA sequences that code for the same CDR3. V usage is TRBV9 and J usage is TRBJ2-1; D is uncertain. This CDR3 contains 13 residues. Germline values: CDR1 SGDLS, CDR2 YYNGEE. V was shortened by 0 bases and J by 3 bases, with 4 bases between the two germline ends. CDR3 nucleotides: TGTGCCAGCAGCGTAGCCAACTACAATGAGCAGTTCTTC. It is translated as CASSVANYNEQFF.

This clone was picked up a small number of times. V usage is TRBV2 and J usage is TRBJ2-7; no definite D call. The CDR3 length is 10 residues. With 1 base removed from V and 9 bases from J, the gap between germline ends came to 4 bases. Germline CDR1 is SNHLY and CDR2 is FYNNEI. The CDR3 loop is CASSEVLQYF. In DNA form, the CDR3 reads TGTGCCAGCAGTGAAGTGTTGCAGTACTTC.

The V gene is TRBV11-2, the J gene TRBJ2-1; a possible D gene is TRBD2 (5 bases). Germline lookup yields CDR1 SGHAT and CDR2 FQNNGV. Trimming took 6 bases from V and 10 from J, leaving 28 bases between them. The CDR3 consists of 17 residues. CDR3 residues: CASRGLRGGSGIGEQFF. The DNA for the CDR3 is TGTGCCAGCAGGGGCTTGCGCGGCGGCTCGGGGATAGGGGAGCAGTTCTTC.

With respect to this clone: This CDR3 is also generated by other DNA sequences in the sample. This chain joins TRBV6-5 and TRBJ1-1, with a tentative D call TRBD1 (6 bases). The CDR3 runs 14 residues. Trimming removed 4 bases at V and 1 base at J, with 10 bases between. Germline V gene data show CDR1 as MNHEY and CDR2 as SVGAGI. CDR3 in amino acids: CASSSTGRNTEAFF. The CDR3 coding sequence is TGTGCCAGCAGTTCTACAGGGAGGAACACTGAAGCTTTCTTT.

The chain combines TRBV19 with TRBJ1-5, with D unclear. Germline V gives CDR1 LNHDA, CDR2 SQIVND (reference sequence). Trimming took off 4 bases at V and 0 bases at J, with 16 bases between the two ends. The CDR3 spans 17 residues. CDR3 sequence reads: CASSTRLGSISNQPQHF. The DNA of the CDR3 is TGTGCCAGTAGTACCAGACTCGGTAGTATTAGCAATCAGCCCCAGCATTTT.

This clone showed up just a few times. J is TRBJ1-2 and V is TRBV7-2; a possible D gene is TRBD1 (5 bases). The germline CDR1 and CDR2 sequences are SGHTA and FQGNSA. The CDR3 length is 12 residues. Trimming removed 1 base at V and 12 bases at J, with 12 bases between. The CDR3 DNA is TGTGCCAGCAGCTTAGACGACAGAGCGGACACCTTC. This codes for CASSLDDRADTF.

Note on this clone: Other DNA sequences in the same sample also yield this CDR3. The chain links TRBV11-2 to TRBJ1-5; D gene ambiguous. V was clipped by 1 base and J by 1 base, with 8 bases between them. The CDR3 has 15 residues. The V gene's germline CDR1 is SGHAT and CDR2 FQNNGV. The CDR3 bases are TGTGCCAGCAGCTTAGGACCCGGGAGCAATCAGCCCCAGCATTTT. This encodes CASSLGPGSNQPQHF.

This clone was detected only a few times. J is TRBJ1-2 and V is TRBV28; D unresolved. The V gene lost 4 bases and the J gene lost 6 bases, with 6 bases spanning the gap. Germline V CDR1 and CDR2: MDHEN, SYDVKM. The CDR3 sequence is 11 residues long. CDR3 protein: CASSSRNGYTF. Here the CDR3 DNA reads TGTGCCAGCAGTTCCCGAAATGGCTACACCTTC.

The chain joins TRBV6-1 to TRBJ2-5; a possible D gene is TRBD2 (5 bases). The germline CDR1 and CDR2 sequences are MNHNS and SASEGT. CDR3 length: 15 amino acids. The V and J ends lost 8 bases and 0 bases respectively, with 16 bases between them. The CDR3: CASLSLVWYQETQYF. As DNA, the CDR3 is TGTGCCAGCCTTTCACTAGTTTGGTACCAAGAGACCCAGTACTTC.

This clone was found a few times. This chain uses TRBV7-9 with TRBJ2-7, with 8 bases aligning to TRBD1. CDR3 length: 13 residues. Per germline, CDR1 SEHNR and CDR2 FQNEAQ (reference sequence). J was trimmed by 6 bases and V by 7 bases; bases with no gene match: 8. Here the CDR3 reads CASTTDRVTEQYF. In nucleotides, the CDR3 is TGTGCCAGCACCACGGACAGGGTTACCGAGCAGTACTTC.

The chain employs TRBV19 and TRBJ1-3; unclear D gene. V was clipped by 2 bases and J by 2 bases, with 7 bases between them. CDR1 is LNHDA, CDR2 SQIVND, per germline (reference sequence). The CDR3 contains 14 residues. CDR3 sequence: CASSIHGTGNTIYF. CDR3 bases: TGTGCCAGTAGTATACACGGTACTGGAAACACCATATATTTT.

The chain uses TRBV13 and TRBJ2-5, with D possibly called TRBD1 or TRBD2 (6 bases each). V was cut by 0 bases and J by 7 bases, with 12 bases left in between. Germline V lookup: CDR1 PRHDT, CDR2 FYEKMQ (reference sequence). CDR3 length: 14 amino acids. The CDR3: CASSLGYREATQYF. The CDR3 nucleotides read TGTGCCAGCAGCTTAGGGTACAGGGAGGCGACCCAGTACTTC. The whole variable domain, remainder taken from reference TRBV13 and TRBJ2-5, is AAGVIQSPRHLIKEKRETATLKCYPIPRHDTVYWYQQGPGQDPQFLISFYEKMQSDKGSIPDRFSAQQFSDYHSELNMSSLELGDSALYFCASSLGYREATQYFGPGTRLLVL.

The V call is TRBV19, the J call TRBJ2-7; D is perhaps TRBD2 (6 bases). Germline CDR1 and CDR2: LNHDA and SQIVND (reference sequence). Trimming took off 5 bases at V and 2 bases at J, with 13 bases between the two ends. The CDR3 covers 14 residues. This chain's CDR3 is CASSGVGLPYEQYF. The CDR3 DNA reads as TGTGCCAGTAGTGGGGTCGGACTACCCTACGAGCAGTACTTC.

The CDR3 coding sequence is TGTGCCTGGACGGAGAATGAAAAACTGTTTTTT. It is translated as CAWTENEKLFF. The V call is TRBV30, the J call TRBJ1-4; D gene unclear. The CDR3 runs 11 residues. Trimming removed 4 bases from V and 5 bases from J, with 5 bases in between. CDR1 and CDR2 from the germline V gene are GTSNPN and SVGIG (reference sequence).

The chain combines TRBV30 with TRBJ2-7, with D possibly TRBD2 on 6 matching bases. This CDR3 comprises 12 residues. Germline-derived CDR1 and CDR2 are GTSNPN and SVGIG (reference sequence). V dropped 7 bases and J dropped 6 bases, with 16 bases sitting between them. The CDR3 spells CASIRWEAEQYF. CDR3 in DNA: TGTGCCTCCATAAGGTGGGAGGCCGAGCAGTACTTC.

This rearrangement joins TRBV11-2 to TRBJ2-7; 7 positions agree with TRBD1. CDR3 length: 15 residues. CDR1 and CDR2 (germline): SGHAT, FQNNGV. V trimming: 5 bases; J trimming: 3 bases; junction bases outside the gene matches: 10. The CDR3 spells CASSPPRTGIYEQYF. CDR3 DNA: TGTGCCAGCAGCCCGCCTAGGACAGGCATCTACGAGCAGTACTTC.

This clone was seen only a few times. The rearrangement links TRBV28 to TRBJ2-5; TRBD2 aligns across 13 bases. The CDR3 covers 18 residues. Trimming took 5 bases from V and 4 from J; bases not matched to a gene: 13. Germline CDR1 is MDHEN and CDR2 is SYDVKM. CDR3 sequence: CASSAVLTSGRSGETQYF. Here the CDR3 DNA reads TGTGCCAGCAGTGCCGTACTGACTAGCGGGAGGAGTGGAGAGACCCAGTACTTC.

This chain links TRBV27 with TRBJ2-1; 7 bases are shared with TRBD2. The germline V gene has CDR1 MNHEY and CDR2 SMNVEV (reference sequence). The CDR3 runs to 15 residues. The V gene end was trimmed by 4 bases and the J gene end by 4 bases; junction bases not matched to a gene: 7. In DNA, the CDR3 is TGTGCCAGCAGTTCCCTACTAGCGTCTTACAATGAGCAGTTCTTC. This codes for CASSSLLASYNEQFF.

The CDR3 protein is CASREWLAVSYEQYF. The CDR3 DNA reads as TGCGCCAGCCGAGAATGGCTAGCGGTATCCTACGAGCAGTACTTC. The genes are TRBV10-2 and TRBJ2-7; 7 bases line up with TRBD2. Germline V gene sequence: CDR1 WSHSY, CDR2 SAAADI. The J segment lost 1 base and the V segment lost 8 bases, leaving 11 bases of the junction unmatched. The CDR3 contains 15 residues.

This clone came up once. The chain combines TRBV21-1 with TRBJ1-4; the D call in the table, TRBD1, was not verified against the DNA. TRBV21-1 is a recognized pseudogene. This CDR3 region has 15 residues. The CDR3 here is CASSKEGRGVEKLFF. The CDR3 bases are TGTGCCAGCAGCAAAGAGGGCAGGGGGGTTGAAAAACTGTTTTTT.